The clone carrying this TCR beta chain showed up many times. Each CDR3 protein gets one entry after TCRdb re-called the 5' RACE reads with MiXCR. The table records approximately 60,000 distinct CDR3 sequences, about 4% of them present only once. CDR1 and CDR2 from the germline V gene are LGHDT and YNNKEL (reference sequence). The CDR3 runs 14 residues. Between the trimmed V and J ends, which lost 7 bases and 4 bases, there was a span of 14 bases. These data originate in a study of neurological immune-mediated disorders. This sequence was found in a man aged 45 to 65 with multiple sclerosis. The sequenced sample was PBMCs. J is TRBJ2-1 and V is TRBV3-1; D call uncertain. The CDR3 reads CASNSLGGYNEQFF. The CDR3 DNA reads as TGTGCCAGCAACTCACTTGGTGGTTACAATGAGCAGTTCTTC.